This TCR beta chain was recovered during a study of control samples from healthy donors and cancer patients. The protocol was immunoSEQ multiplex PCR, while the TCRdb copy is restricted to in-frame clones and leaves out a portion. The table records more than 85,000 clones, around 89% of them present only once. Trimming shortened V by 0 bases and J by 7 bases, and 10 bases separated the two germline ends. Germline V gene lookup returns CDR1 LGHDT and CDR2 YNNKEL (reference sequence). This CDR3 region has 14 residues. This sequence originates from a woman in her sixties or seventies with lung cancer. This rearrangement joins TRBV3-1 (or the pseudogene TRBV3-2) to TRBJ1-5; D is uncertain. The sample taken for sequencing was PBMCs. CDR3 residues: CASSQDNGLQPQHF. CDR3 sequence (DNA): TGTGCCAGCAGCCAAGATAACGGTTTACAGCCCCAGCATTTT.